These 4 T cell receptor beta chains originate from one sample sequenced in a study of Tregs in tolerant kidney transplant recipients. Mixed chimerism was transient after nonmyeloablative marrow transplants from related graft donors. Repertoires were generated with immunoSEQ multiplex PCR, while TCRdb's copy carries only in-frame clones and drops some. The table has about 50,000 clones, 89% seen once. The sample consisted of CD8+ T cells from blood (PBMCs), taken 12 months after the transplant. The receptor source for this set is a human patient who received a combined kidney and bone marrow transplant. Part of the T cell pool may stem from the graft donor.

V usage is TRBV9 and J usage is TRBJ2-7, with unresolved D. Germline CDR1 SGDLS, CDR2 YYNGEE. V shed 0 bases and J shed 0 bases, with 7 bases lying between them. The CDR3 has 14 residues. The CDR3: CASSVGADSYEQYF. In DNA form, the CDR3 reads TGTGCCAGCAGCGTAGGAGCTGACTCCTACGAGCAGTACTTC.

The rearrangement uses TRBV5-6 and TRBJ1-1; no clear D gene. V dropped 0 bases and J dropped 4 bases, with 16 bases sitting between them. The CDR3 length is 16 residues. Germline CDR1 is SGHDT and CDR2 is YYEEEE. CDR3 sequence reads: CASSLGQIRRSTEAFF. The CDR3 DNA sequence: TGTGCCAGCAGCTTGGGCCAGATTAGGAGGAGCACTGAAGCTTTCTTT.

This sequence joins TRBV6-5 and TRBJ2-4, with D maybe TRBD2 (5 bases). Germline lookup yields CDR1 MNHEY and CDR2 SVGAGI. CDR3 size: 14 residues. V was pared by 6 bases and J by 2 bases, with 11 bases between. DNA of the CDR3: TGTGCCAGCAGCCAACTAGTGTCCAAAAACATTCAGTACTTC. It yields the protein CASSQLVSKNIQYF.

V usage is TRBV4-3 and J usage is TRBJ1-2, with TRBD1 identical over 9 bases. This CDR3 has 16 residues. Per germline, CDR1 LGHNA and CDR2 YSLEER. The V and J ends lost 1 base and 5 bases, in that order; junction bases with no gene match: 8. CDR3 amino acids: CASSQGTGTGNYGYTF. The CDR3 coding sequence is TGCGCCAGCAGCCAAGGTACCGGGACAGGGAATTATGGCTACACCTTC.